The clone carrying this T cell receptor beta chain has a handful of counts. TCRdb processed the reads anew with MiXCR; each CDR3 protein has one entry. The sample consists of 300,000 to 400,000 distinct CDR3 sequences, 8% to 9.5% of them appearing once. The V end was cut by 7 bases, the J end by 7 bases, with 13 bases between. The germline V gene has CDR1 DFQATT and CDR2 SNEGSKA (reference sequence). The CDR3 contains 12 residues. The sample originates from a study of T cell repertoires in cytomegalovirus infection. Study summary: Evidence of both CMV infection and a matching HLA type came from public TCR beta signatures.

The sequence was obtained from a human donor in good health (CMV status not recorded). Some clones in this sample may be carry-over from other donors' samples. The chain recombines TRBV20-1 with TRBJ1-4; maybe TRBD1 (5 bases). Sequencing was performed on PBMCs. In nucleotides, the CDR3 is TGCAGTGTCCCGAGGGGTGTTGAAAAACTGTTTTTT. It translates to CSVPRGVEKLFF.